This TCR beta chain emerged from a study of T cells in Graves' hyperthyroidism and ophthalmopathy. Study in general: Peripheral blood was collected at initial diagnosis, before any treatment. Study findings and constraints: Most expanded thyroid clonotypes above 0.001 also appeared in blood. Ophthalmopathy stood apart from stable hyperthyroidism in a 13 V-J model.

Many counts were recorded for this clonotype. Its cognate antigen is unknown. Regions amplified from RNA transcripts were the TCR beta CDR3 regions. With the HTBI primer set, the TCR CDR3 went through a first round of RT-PCR. TCRdb called the multiplex PCR reads again in MiXCR, with one record for every CDR3 protein. The sample includes about 260,000 distinct CDR3 sequences, about 25% of them seen just once. Germline V CDR1 and CDR2: SGHTA, FQGNSA. This CDR3 is 17 amino acids long. V lost 4 bases to trimming and J lost 4 bases; unmatched junction nucleotides: 13. This blood was taken when hyperthyroidism was first diagnosed, before any ophthalmopathy symptoms existed.

Sequencing was carried out using blood. The TCR was taken from a middle-aged man with Graves' hyperthyroidism that later progressed to Graves' ophthalmopathy. The chain links TRBV7-2 to TRBJ2-7; 10 bases are shared with TRBD2. In DNA form, the CDR3 reads TGTGCCAGCAGCTCAAGGGGATCTAGCGGGAGTAGGTACGAGCAGTACTTC. Residues: CASSSRGSSGSRYEQYF.